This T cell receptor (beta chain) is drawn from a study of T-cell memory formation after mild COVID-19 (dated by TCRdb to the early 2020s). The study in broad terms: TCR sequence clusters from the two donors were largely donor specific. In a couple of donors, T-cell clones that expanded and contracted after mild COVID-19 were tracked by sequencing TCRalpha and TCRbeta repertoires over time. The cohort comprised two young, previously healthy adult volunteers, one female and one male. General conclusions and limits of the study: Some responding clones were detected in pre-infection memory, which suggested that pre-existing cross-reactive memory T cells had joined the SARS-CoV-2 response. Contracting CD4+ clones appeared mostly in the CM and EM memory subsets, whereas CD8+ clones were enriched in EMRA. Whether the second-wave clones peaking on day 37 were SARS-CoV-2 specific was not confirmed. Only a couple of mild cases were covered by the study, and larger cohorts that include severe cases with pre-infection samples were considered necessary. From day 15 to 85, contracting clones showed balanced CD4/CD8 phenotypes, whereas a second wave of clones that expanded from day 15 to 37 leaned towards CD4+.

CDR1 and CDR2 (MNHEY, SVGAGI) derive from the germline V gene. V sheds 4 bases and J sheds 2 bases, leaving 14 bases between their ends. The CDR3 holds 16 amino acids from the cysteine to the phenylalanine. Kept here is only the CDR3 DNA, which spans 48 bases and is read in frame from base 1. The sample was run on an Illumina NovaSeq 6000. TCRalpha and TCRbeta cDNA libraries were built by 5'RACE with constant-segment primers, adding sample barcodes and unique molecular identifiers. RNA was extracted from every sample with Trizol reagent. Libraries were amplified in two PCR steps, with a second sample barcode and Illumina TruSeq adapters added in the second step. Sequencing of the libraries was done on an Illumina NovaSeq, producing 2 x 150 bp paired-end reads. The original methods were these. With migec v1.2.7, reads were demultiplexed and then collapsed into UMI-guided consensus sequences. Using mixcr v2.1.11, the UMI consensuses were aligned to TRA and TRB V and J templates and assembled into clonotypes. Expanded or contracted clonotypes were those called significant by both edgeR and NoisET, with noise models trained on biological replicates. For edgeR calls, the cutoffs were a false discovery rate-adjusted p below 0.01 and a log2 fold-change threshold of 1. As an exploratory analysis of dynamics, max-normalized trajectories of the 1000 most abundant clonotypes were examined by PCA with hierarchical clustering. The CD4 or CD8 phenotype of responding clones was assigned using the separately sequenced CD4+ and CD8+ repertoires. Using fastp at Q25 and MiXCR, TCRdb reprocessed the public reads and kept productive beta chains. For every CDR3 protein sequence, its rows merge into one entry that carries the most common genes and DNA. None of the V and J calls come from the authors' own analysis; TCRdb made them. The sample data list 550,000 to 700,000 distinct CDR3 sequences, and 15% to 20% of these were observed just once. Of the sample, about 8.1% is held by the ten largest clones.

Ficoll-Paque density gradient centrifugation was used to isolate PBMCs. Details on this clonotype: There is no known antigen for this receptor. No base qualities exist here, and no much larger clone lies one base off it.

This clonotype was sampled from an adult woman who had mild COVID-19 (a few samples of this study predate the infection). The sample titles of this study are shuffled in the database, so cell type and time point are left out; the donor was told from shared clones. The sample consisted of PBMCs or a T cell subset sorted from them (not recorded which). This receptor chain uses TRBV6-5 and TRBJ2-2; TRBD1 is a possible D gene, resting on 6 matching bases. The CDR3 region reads CASSFRTAINTGELFF. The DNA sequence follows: TGTGCCAGCAGTTTCCGGACAGCGATCAACACCGGGGAGCTGTTTTTT.